These T cell receptor beta chains were read from a single sample in a study of T cells in Graves' hyperthyroidism and ophthalmopathy. From the multiplex PCR reads, TCRdb called clonotypes with MiXCR, one entry per CDR3 protein. The sample has 640,000 or so distinct CDR3 sequences, under 15% seen once. The sample was blood. The receptors come from a woman in her 40s with Graves' ophthalmopathy. CDR3s include the opening cysteine and the closing phenylalanine or tryptophan. Each record gives: V gene, D gene, clone size, J gene, CDR3 protein, CDR3 DNA. D genes are given only for firm matches. Clone size is given for some rows only: seen once, a few or many times, or a class if the clone is expanded.

v_call: TRBV9
d_call: -
clone_size: few
j_call: TRBJ2-7
cdr3_aa: CASSVGDSFYEQYF
cdr3_nt: TGTGCCAGCAGCGTAGGTGACAGTTTCTACGAGCAGTACTTC

v_call: TRBV20-1
d_call: TRBD2
clone_size: many
j_call: TRBJ2-7
cdr3_aa: CSAEGLAGEYEQYF
cdr3_nt: TGCAGTGCCGAAGGACTAGCGGGAGAATACGAGCAGTACTTC

v_call: TRBV12-3/TRBV12-4
d_call: TRBD2
clone_size: many
j_call: TRBJ2-2
cdr3_aa: CASSLKYWGGLPGELFF
cdr3_nt: TGTGCCAGCAGTTTAAAATATTGGGGGGGACTACCCGGGGAGCTGTTTTTT

v_call: TRBV6-2/TRBV6-3
d_call: -
clone_size: many
j_call: TRBJ1-2
cdr3_aa: CASSYPVLGYTF
cdr3_nt: TGTGCCAGCAGTTACCCGGTTTTGGGCTACACCTTC

v_call: TRBV19
d_call: -
clone_size: -
j_call: TRBJ2-7
cdr3_aa: CASSTTGQSCEQYF
cdr3_nt: TGTGCCAGTAGTACAACAGGGCAAAGCTGCGAGCAGTACTTC

v_call: TRBV20-1
d_call: -
clone_size: many
j_call: TRBJ2-7
cdr3_aa: CSAPPLAGSYEQYF
cdr3_nt: TGCAGTGCTCCCCCACTAGCAGGGTCCTACGAGCAGTACTTC

v_call: TRBV6-1
d_call: -
clone_size: many
j_call: TRBJ2-7
cdr3_aa: CASSLEGGGHYEQYF
cdr3_nt: TGTGCCAGCAGCCTCGAAGGAGGGGGACACTACGAGCAGTACTTC

v_call: TRBV20-1
d_call: TRBD1
clone_size: many
j_call: TRBJ1-2
cdr3_aa: CSAKKGTAGDYGYTF
cdr3_nt: TGCAGTGCGAAGAAAGGGACAGCGGGGGACTATGGCTACACCTTC

v_call: TRBV6-5
d_call: TRBD1
clone_size: many
j_call: TRBJ2-7
cdr3_aa: CASRPGTGGAHEQYF
cdr3_nt: TGTGCCAGCAGACCCGGGACAGGGGGCGCCCACGAGCAGTACTTC

v_call: TRBV20-1
d_call: TRBD2
clone_size: many
j_call: TRBJ2-7
cdr3_aa: CSASPPGLVGEQYF
cdr3_nt: TGCAGTGCTAGCCCTCCGGGACTAGTCGGCGAGCAGTACTTC

v_call: TRBV28
d_call: TRBD1
clone_size: many
j_call: TRBJ2-5
cdr3_aa: CASRFLGRTGEETQYF
cdr3_nt: TGTGCCAGCAGATTCCTCGGGAGGACAGGGGAAGAGACCCAGTACTTC

v_call: TRBV19
d_call: -
clone_size: many
j_call: TRBJ1-1
cdr3_aa: CASSLQPGLNTEAFF
cdr3_nt: TGTGCCAGTAGTCTCCAACCGGGGCTCAACACTGAAGCTTTCTTT

v_call: TRBV6-2/TRBV6-3
d_call: -
clone_size: many
j_call: TRBJ2-2
cdr3_aa: CASSYSASNTGELFF
cdr3_nt: TGTGCCAGCAGTTACTCGGCTTCGAACACCGGGGAGCTGTTTTTT

v_call: TRBV30
d_call: -
clone_size: many
j_call: TRBJ2-7
cdr3_aa: CAWSVGPGSYEQYF
cdr3_nt: TGTGCCTGGAGTGTGGGCCCCGGCTCCTACGAGCAGTACTTC

v_call: TRBV19
d_call: -
clone_size: many
j_call: TRBJ1-1
cdr3_aa: CASSPGQTRDTEAFF
cdr3_nt: TGTGCCAGTAGTCCTGGACAGACAAGGGACACTGAAGCTTTCTTT

v_call: TRBV27
d_call: TRBD1
clone_size: many
j_call: TRBJ2-2
cdr3_aa: CASSSGQGSRTGELFF
cdr3_nt: TGTGCCAGCAGTTCTGGACAGGGGTCAAGGACCGGGGAGCTGTTTTTT

v_call: TRBV11-2
d_call: TRBD1
clone_size: many
j_call: TRBJ1-3
cdr3_aa: CASSLDPGGFSGNTIYF
cdr3_nt: TGTGCCAGCAGCTTAGATCCAGGGGGGTTCTCTGGAAACACCATATATTTT

v_call: TRBV11-1
d_call: -
clone_size: many
j_call: TRBJ2-1
cdr3_aa: CASSRPAESINEQFF
cdr3_nt: TGTGCCAGCAGCCGCCCGGCGGAATCAATCAATGAGCAGTTCTTC

v_call: TRBV2
d_call: -
clone_size: many
j_call: TRBJ1-2
cdr3_aa: CASSGGWEDGYTF
cdr3_nt: TGTGCCAGCAGTGGGGGGTGGGAGGACGGCTACACCTTC

v_call: TRBV19
d_call: TRBD1
clone_size: many
j_call: TRBJ2-7
cdr3_aa: CASSARLGQGFEEQYF
cdr3_nt: TGTGCCAGTAGCGCGCGATTGGGACAGGGGTTCGAAGAGCAGTACTTC

v_call: TRBV6-2/TRBV6-3
d_call: -
clone_size: many
j_call: TRBJ1-5
cdr3_aa: CASSSHPPSKSGNQPQHF
cdr3_nt: TGTGCCAGCAGTTCCCACCCCCCTTCCAAATCCGGTAATCAGCCCCAGCATTTT

v_call: TRBV10-3
d_call: -
clone_size: many
j_call: TRBJ2-5
cdr3_aa: CAISERPQGGGGTQYF
cdr3_nt: TGTGCCATCAGTGAGCGGCCACAGGGAGGTGGAGGGACCCAGTACTTC

v_call: TRBV6-5
d_call: -
clone_size: many
j_call: TRBJ1-5
cdr3_aa: CASSYIGENQPQHF
cdr3_nt: TGTGCCAGCAGTTACATAGGAGAGAATCAGCCCCAGCATTTT

v_call: TRBV18
d_call: TRBD2
clone_size: many
j_call: TRBJ2-5
cdr3_aa: CASSPGAGVETQYF
cdr3_nt: TGTGCCAGCTCACCGGGAGCGGGAGTGGAGACCCAGTACTTC

v_call: TRBV7-2
d_call: TRBD1
clone_size: many
j_call: TRBJ1-5
cdr3_aa: CASSTQTGGSNQPQHF
cdr3_nt: TGTGCCAGCAGCACCCAGACAGGGGGAAGCAATCAGCCCCAGCATTTT

v_call: TRBV7-3
d_call: -
clone_size: many
j_call: TRBJ2-4
cdr3_aa: CASSLAGTKDTQYF
cdr3_nt: TGTGCCAGCAGCCTCGCCGGGACCAAAGACACTCAGTACTTC

v_call: TRBV27
d_call: -
clone_size: many
j_call: TRBJ2-7
cdr3_aa: CASSFAGGRAREQYF
cdr3_nt: TGTGCCAGCAGTTTCGCGGGCGGGCGTGCTCGAGAGCAGTACTTC

v_call: TRBV30
d_call: -
clone_size: many
j_call: TRBJ1-1
cdr3_aa: CAWKQVPMTTEAFF
cdr3_nt: TGTGCCTGGAAGCAGGTCCCTATGACCACTGAAGCTTTCTTT

v_call: TRBV6-4
d_call: TRBD2
clone_size: many
j_call: TRBJ2-5
cdr3_aa: CASSELAGERETQYF
cdr3_nt: TGTGCCAGCAGTGAACTAGCGGGAGAGAGGGAGACCCAGTACTTC

v_call: TRBV19
d_call: -
clone_size: -
j_call: TRBJ1-3
cdr3_aa: CASLRDTTGAGNTIYF
cdr3_nt: TGTGCCAGCCTAAGGGACACGACAGGTGCGGGAAACACCATATATTTT

v_call: TRBV29-1
d_call: -
clone_size: many
j_call: TRBJ2-7
cdr3_aa: CSVYLPGSSYEQYF
cdr3_nt: TGCAGCGTTTACCTGCCCGGGAGCTCCTACGAGCAGTACTTC

v_call: TRBV28
d_call: TRBD1
clone_size: many
j_call: TRBJ1-1
cdr3_aa: CASSFQGVTEAFF
cdr3_nt: TGTGCCAGCAGTTTTCAGGGGGTCACTGAAGCTTTCTTT

v_call: TRBV11-2
d_call: -
clone_size: -
j_call: TRBJ2-7
cdr3_aa: CASSPVGVGGTYEQYF
cdr3_nt: TGTGCCAGCAGCCCGGTGGGAGTCGGGGGTACCTACGAGCAGTACTTC

v_call: TRBV29-1
d_call: -
clone_size: many
j_call: TRBJ2-7
cdr3_aa: CSATFGYYEQYF
cdr3_nt: TGCAGCGCAACGTTCGGGTACTACGAGCAGTACTTC

v_call: TRBV19
d_call: TRBD1
clone_size: many
j_call: TRBJ1-5
cdr3_aa: CVSRGQGDQPQHF
cdr3_nt: TGTGTCAGTAGGGGACAGGGAGATCAGCCCCAGCATTTT

v_call: TRBV2
d_call: -
clone_size: -
j_call: TRBJ1-3
cdr3_aa: CTIAGLSSGNTIYF
cdr3_nt: TGTACCATCGCAGGCCTAAGCTCTGGAAACACCATATATTTT

v_call: TRBV20-1
d_call: -
clone_size: many
j_call: TRBJ1-2
cdr3_aa: CSASSAANYGYTF
cdr3_nt: TGCAGTGCTAGCAGCGCAGCTAACTATGGCTACACCTTC

v_call: TRBV12-3/TRBV12-4
d_call: -
clone_size: many
j_call: TRBJ2-1
cdr3_aa: CASRKSRQDDEQFF
cdr3_nt: TGTGCCAGCAGGAAATCAAGACAGGACGACGAGCAGTTCTTC

v_call: TRBV28
d_call: -
clone_size: many
j_call: TRBJ2-7
cdr3_aa: CASQGAAFGQYF
cdr3_nt: TGTGCCTCTCAAGGGGCCGCCTTCGGGCAGTACTTC